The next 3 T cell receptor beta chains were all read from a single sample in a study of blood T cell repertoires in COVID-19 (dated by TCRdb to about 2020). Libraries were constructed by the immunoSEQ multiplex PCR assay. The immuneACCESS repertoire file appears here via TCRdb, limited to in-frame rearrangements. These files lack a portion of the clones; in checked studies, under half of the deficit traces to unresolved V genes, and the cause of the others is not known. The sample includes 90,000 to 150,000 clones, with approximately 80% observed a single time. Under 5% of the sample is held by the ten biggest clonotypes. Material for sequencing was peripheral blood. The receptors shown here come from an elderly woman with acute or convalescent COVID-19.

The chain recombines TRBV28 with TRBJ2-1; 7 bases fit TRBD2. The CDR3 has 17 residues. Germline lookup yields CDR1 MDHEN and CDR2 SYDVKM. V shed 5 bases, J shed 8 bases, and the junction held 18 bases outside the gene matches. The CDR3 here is CASSKVASRVRGDEQFF. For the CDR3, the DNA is TGTGCCAGCAGTAAGGTGGCTAGCAGAGTTCGGGGGGATGAGCAGTTCTTC.

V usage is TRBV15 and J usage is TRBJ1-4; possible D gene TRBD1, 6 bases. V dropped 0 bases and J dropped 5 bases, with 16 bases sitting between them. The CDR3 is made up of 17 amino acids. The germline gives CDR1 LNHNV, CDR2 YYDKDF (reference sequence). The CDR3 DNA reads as TGTGCCACCAGCAGAGAGATTCCAGGGACATACAATGAAAAACTGTTTTTT. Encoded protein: CATSREIPGTYNEKLFF.

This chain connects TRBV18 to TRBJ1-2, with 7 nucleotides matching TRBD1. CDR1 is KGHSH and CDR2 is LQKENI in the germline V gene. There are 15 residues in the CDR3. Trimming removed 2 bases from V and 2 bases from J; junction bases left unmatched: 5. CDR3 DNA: TGTGCCAGCTCACCAGAGTCACAGGGGAACTATGGCTACACCTTC. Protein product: CASSPESQGNYGYTF.